The rows below give T cell receptor beta chains drawn from one sample of a study of technical replicates of blood from a few donors. Libraries were prepared by immunoSEQ multiplex PCR; TCRdb keeps only in-frame clonotypes and omits some of them. Here the sample spans under 95,000 clones, approximately 94% being singletons. The sample was T cells isolated from PBMCs. These receptors all stem from a human donor in good health. The CDR3 runs from the conserved cysteine through the conserved F or W. D genes are given only for firm matches. Size is omitted from some rows. Given values are once, few, many or a class for expanded clones.

V: TRBV29-1
J: TRBJ2-1
D: .
size: .
DNA: TGCAGCGTTGAAACAGGTGACCACTCCTACAATGAGCAGTTCTTC
CDR3: CSVETGDHSYNEQFF

V: TRBV28
J: TRBJ2-7
D: TRBD2
size: .
DNA: TGTGCCAGCAGTCTCACTCTAGCGGGAGCTGATGAGCAGTACTTC
CDR3: CASSLTLAGADEQYF

V: TRBV28
J: TRBJ2-7
D: .
size: .
DNA: TGTGCCAGCACCACAGGACCCTCCAGCTCCTACGAGCAGTACTTC
CDR3: CASTTGPSSSYEQYF

V: TRBV28
J: TRBJ1-2
D: .
size: few
DNA: TGTGCCAGCAGCTCCGGAGGTGGCTACACCTTC
CDR3: CASSSGGGYTF

V: TRBV30
J: TRBJ1-2
D: .
size: .
DNA: TGTGCCTCGTACGCTCGCCAGGTCTATGGCTACACCTTC
CDR3: CASYARQVYGYTF

V: TRBV28
J: TRBJ1-2
D: TRBD1
size: .
DNA: TGTGCCAGCAGGGCAGGGGGAGCTAACTATGGCTACACCTTC
CDR3: CASRAGGANYGYTF

V: TRBV6-4
J: TRBJ2-2
D: TRBD1
size: once
DNA: TGTGCCAGCAGGGGGACAGGGAACACCGGGGAGCTGTTTTTT
CDR3: CASRGTGNTGELFF

V: TRBV7-9
J: TRBJ1-4
D: .
size: .
DNA: TGTGCCAGCAGCTCGCCGACAGGCATCAGAGAAAAACTGTTTTTT
CDR3: CASSSPTGIREKLFF

V: TRBV27
J: TRBJ2-7
D: TRBD1
size: .
DNA: TGTGCCAGCAGTTTTACCGGGACAGGCAACGAGCAGTACTTC
CDR3: CASSFTGTGNEQYF

V: TRBV7-9
J: TRBJ1-5
D: .
size: few
DNA: TGTGCCAGCAGCTTCAGCGAGAGGCCCCAGCATTTT
CDR3: CASSFSERPQHF

V: TRBV19
J: TRBJ1-1
D: TRBD1
size: .
DNA: TGTGCCAGTGGGACAGGGGATGGTTGGACTGAAGCTTTCTTT
CDR3: CASGTGDGWTEAFF

V: TRBV7-8
J: TRBJ2-7
D: TRBD2
size: .
DNA: TGTGCCAGCAGCTCCCAAAGCGGGGGACGCTACGAGCAGTACTTC
CDR3: CASSSQSGGRYEQYF

V: TRBV5-1
J: TRBJ2-5
D: TRBD2
size: .
DNA: TGCGCCAGCAGCTTGGTAAGCGGGGGACCGTACCAAGAGACCCAGTACTTC
CDR3: CASSLVSGGPYQETQYF

V: TRBV7-9
J: TRBJ1-4
D: .
size: .
DNA: TGTGCCAGCAGCTTAGACGGACTTGGGGAACTGTTTTTT
CDR3: CASSLDGLGELFF

V: TRBV7-5
J: TRBJ2-7
D: .
size: .
DNA: TGTGTCTCCGACCGCGGGACCCCGACGTCGAAGGGACTAGCGGGCCACTACGAGCAGTACTTC
CDR3: CVSDRGTPTSKGLAGHYEQYF

V: TRBV2
J: TRBJ2-1
D: .
size: .
DNA: TGTGCCAGCAGACCCACAGGGTCCAATGAGCAGTTCTTC
CDR3: CASRPTGSNEQFF

V: TRBV28
J: TRBJ2-5
D: .
size: .
DNA: TGTGCCAGCAGCCACCTCCGAGGGCAAGAGACCCAGTACTTC
CDR3: CASSHLRGQETQYF

V: TRBV7-9
J: TRBJ2-7
D: .
size: .
DNA: TGTGCCAGCAGCTTACCTCCGGGCTACGAGCAGTACTTC
CDR3: CASSLPPGYEQYF

V: TRBV28
J: TRBJ1-2
D: .
size: .
DNA: TGTGCCAGCAGTTTACTCCGGACAGAGAGCTACACCTTC
CDR3: CASSLLRTESYTF

V: TRBV6-1
J: TRBJ2-7
D: .
size: .
DNA: TGTGCCAGCCGGGGAGGGGACAGGACCTACGAGCAGTACTTC
CDR3: CASRGGDRTYEQYF

V: TRBV2
J: TRBJ2-5
D: TRBD2
size: .
DNA: TGTGCCAGCAGTGACTCCGCGGGAGAGGTAAAGACCCAGTACTTC
CDR3: CASSDSAGEVKTQYF

V: TRBV7-2
J: TRBJ1-2
D: .
size: .
DNA: TGTGCCAGCAGCTTAGAACTCCTCGCTAACTATGGCTACACCTTC
CDR3: CASSLELLANYGYTF

V: TRBV30
J: TRBJ2-7
D: .
size: .
DNA: TGTGCCTGGAGTGTCATTTACGAGCAGTACTTC
CDR3: CAWSVIYEQYF

V: TRBV9
J: TRBJ1-1
D: TRBD1
size: .
DNA: TGTGCCAGCAGCCCTCGGACAGGGACGAACACTGAAGCTTTCTTT
CDR3: CASSPRTGTNTEAFF

V: TRBV9
J: TRBJ1-1
D: .
size: .
DNA: TGTGCCAGCAGCCCGTCAGGAAACACTGAAGCTTTCTTT
CDR3: CASSPSGNTEAFF

V: TRBV6-4
J: TRBJ2-3
D: TRBD2
size: .
DNA: TGTGCCAGCAGTCAGTTAGCGGGAGCGACAGATACGCAGTATTTT
CDR3: CASSQLAGATDTQYF

V: TRBV28
J: TRBJ2-5
D: TRBD2
size: .
DNA: TGTGCCAGCAGTAGAGCGGGGGGGCGAGCAACCCAGTACTTC
CDR3: CASSRAGGRATQYF

V: TRBV18
J: TRBJ2-2
D: .
size: .
DNA: TGTGCCAGCTCACCTATAGCGAACACCGGGGAGCTGTTTTTT
CDR3: CASSPIANTGELFF

V: TRBV7-9
J: TRBJ2-3
D: TRBD2
size: .
DNA: TGTGCCAGCAGCATTAGCGGGGGCACAGATACGCAGTATTTT
CDR3: CASSISGGTDTQYF

V: TRBV19
J: TRBJ2-7
D: TRBD2
size: .
DNA: TGTGCCAGTAGTATGGCGGGAGATGCTTACGAGCAGTACTTC
CDR3: CASSMAGDAYEQYF

V: TRBV19
J: TRBJ2-3
D: .
size: once
DNA: TGTGCCAGTAGTCAGGCAGATACGCAGTATTTT
CDR3: CASSQADTQYF

V: TRBV5-1
J: TRBJ2-6
D: TRBD1
size: .
DNA: TGCGCCAGCAAACCAGGGGGTACAGTTTCGGCCAACGTCCTGACTTTC
CDR3: CASKPGGTVSANVLTF

V: TRBV7-9
J: TRBJ2-5
D: .
size: .
DNA: TGTGCCAGCAGCTTTGCAGCTCCGGGAGAGACCCAGTACTTC
CDR3: CASSFAAPGETQYF